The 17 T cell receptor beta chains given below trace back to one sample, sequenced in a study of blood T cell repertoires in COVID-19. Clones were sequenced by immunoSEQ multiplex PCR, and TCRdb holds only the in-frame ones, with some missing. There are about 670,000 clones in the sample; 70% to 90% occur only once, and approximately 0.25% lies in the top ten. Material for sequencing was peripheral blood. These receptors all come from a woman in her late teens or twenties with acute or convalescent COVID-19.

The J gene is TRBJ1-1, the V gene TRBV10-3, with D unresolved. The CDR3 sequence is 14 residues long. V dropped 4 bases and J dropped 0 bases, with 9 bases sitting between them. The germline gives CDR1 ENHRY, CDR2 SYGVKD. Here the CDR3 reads CAISAGIMNTEAFF. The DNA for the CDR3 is TGTGCCATCAGTGCCGGGATCATGAACACTGAAGCTTTCTTT.

CDR3 nucleotides: TGTGCCAGCAGCGTAGGGGACAGCCCATCTTTTAACTATGGCTACACCTTC. It encodes CASSVGDSPSFNYGYTF. The chain uses TRBV9 and TRBJ1-2; the match to TRBD1 covers 7 bases. The germline CDR1 and CDR2 sequences are SGDLS and YYNGEE. CDR3 length: 17 residues. Losses at the gene ends were 0 bases for V and 1 base for J; bases not matched to a gene: 9.

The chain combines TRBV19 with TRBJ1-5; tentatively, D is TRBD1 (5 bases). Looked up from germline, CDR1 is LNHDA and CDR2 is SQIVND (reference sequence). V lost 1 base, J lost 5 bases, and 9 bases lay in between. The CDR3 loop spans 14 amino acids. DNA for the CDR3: TGTGCCAGTAGTATAGGATGGGGGGATCAGCCCCAGCATTTT. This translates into CASSIGWGDQPQHF.

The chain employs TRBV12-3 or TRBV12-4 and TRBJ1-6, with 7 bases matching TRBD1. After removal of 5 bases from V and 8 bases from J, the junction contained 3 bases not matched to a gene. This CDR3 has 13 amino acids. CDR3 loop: CASSRDRYSPLHF. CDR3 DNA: TGTGCCAGCAGTCGGGACAGATATTCACCCCTCCACTTT.

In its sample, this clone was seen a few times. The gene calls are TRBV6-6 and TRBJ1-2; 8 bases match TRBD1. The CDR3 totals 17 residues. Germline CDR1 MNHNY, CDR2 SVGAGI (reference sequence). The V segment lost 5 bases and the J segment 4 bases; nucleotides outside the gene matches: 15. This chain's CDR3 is CASSPLIGQGTSYGYTF. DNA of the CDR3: TGTGCCAGCAGTCCTCTAATAGGACAGGGTACCAGCTATGGCTACACCTTC.

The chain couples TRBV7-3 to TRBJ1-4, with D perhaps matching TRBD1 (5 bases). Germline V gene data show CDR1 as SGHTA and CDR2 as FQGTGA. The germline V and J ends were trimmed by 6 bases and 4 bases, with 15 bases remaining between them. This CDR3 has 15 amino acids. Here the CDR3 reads CASRPTGDHNEKLFF. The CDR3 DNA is TGTGCCAGCAGGCCCACAGGAGACCATAATGAAAAACTGTTTTTT.

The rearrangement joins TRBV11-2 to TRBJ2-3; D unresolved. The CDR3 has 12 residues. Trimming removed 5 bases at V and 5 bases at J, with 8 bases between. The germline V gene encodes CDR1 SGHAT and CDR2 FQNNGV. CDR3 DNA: TGTGCCAGCAGCGGCTTCAGAGATACGCAGTATTTT. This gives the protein CASSGFRDTQYF.

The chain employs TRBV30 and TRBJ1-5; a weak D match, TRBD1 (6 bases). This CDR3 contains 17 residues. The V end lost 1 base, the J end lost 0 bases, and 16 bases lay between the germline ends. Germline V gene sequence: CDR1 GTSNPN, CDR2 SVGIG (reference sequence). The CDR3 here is CAWSAVRDTYSNQPQHF. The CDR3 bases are TGTGCCTGGAGTGCAGTCCGGGACACCTATAGCAATCAGCCCCAGCATTTT.

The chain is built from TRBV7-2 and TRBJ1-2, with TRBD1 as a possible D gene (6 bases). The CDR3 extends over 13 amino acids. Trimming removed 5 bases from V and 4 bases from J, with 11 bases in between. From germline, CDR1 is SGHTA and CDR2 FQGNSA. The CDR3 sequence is CASSPRQAYGYTF. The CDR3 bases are TGTGCCAGCAGCCCAAGACAGGCCTATGGCTACACCTTC.

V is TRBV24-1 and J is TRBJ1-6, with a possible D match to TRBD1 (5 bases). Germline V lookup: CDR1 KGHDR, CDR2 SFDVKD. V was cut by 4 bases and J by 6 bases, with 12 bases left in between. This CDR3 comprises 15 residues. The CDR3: CATSDADRTNSPLHF. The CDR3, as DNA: TGTGCCACCAGTGACGCCGACAGAACTAATTCACCCCTCCACTTT.

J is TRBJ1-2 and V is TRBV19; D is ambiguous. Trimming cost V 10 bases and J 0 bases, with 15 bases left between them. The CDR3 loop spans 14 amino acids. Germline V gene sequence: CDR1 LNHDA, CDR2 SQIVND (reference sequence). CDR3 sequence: CATAGQTSNYGYTF. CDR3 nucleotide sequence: TGTGCCACCGCGGGCCAAACTTCTAACTATGGCTACACCTTC.

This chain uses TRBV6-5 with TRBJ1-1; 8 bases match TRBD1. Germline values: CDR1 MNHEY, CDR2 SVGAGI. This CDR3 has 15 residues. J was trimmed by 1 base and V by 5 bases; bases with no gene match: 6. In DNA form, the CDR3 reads TGTGCCAGCAGTCCCTGGGACAGGAAGAACACTGAAGCTTTCTTT. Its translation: CASSPWDRKNTEAFF.

DNA for the CDR3: TGTGCCAGCAGCCTACGGGGAATTAATTCACCCCTCCACTTT. Protein: CASSLRGINSPLHF. The chain recombines TRBV6-4 with TRBJ1-6; D not certain. CDR1 and CDR2 from the germline V gene are MRHNA and SNTAGT. V was clipped by 6 bases and J by 6 bases, with 12 bases between them. This CDR3 region has 14 residues.

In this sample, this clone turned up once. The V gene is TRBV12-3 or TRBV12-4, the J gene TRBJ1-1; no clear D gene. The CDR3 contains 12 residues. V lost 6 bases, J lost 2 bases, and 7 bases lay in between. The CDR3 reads CASRQFNTEAFF. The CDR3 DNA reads TGTGCCAGCAGGCAGTTTAACACTGAAGCTTTCTTT.

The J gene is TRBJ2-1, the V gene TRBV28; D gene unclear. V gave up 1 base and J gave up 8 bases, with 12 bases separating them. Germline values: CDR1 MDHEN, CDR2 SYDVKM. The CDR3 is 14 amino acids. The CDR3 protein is CASSLLAGVDEQFF. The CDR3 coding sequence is TGTGCCAGCAGTTTATTGGCAGGCGTCGATGAGCAGTTCTTC. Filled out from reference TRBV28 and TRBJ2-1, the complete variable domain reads DVKVTQSSRYLVKRTGEKVFLECVQDMDHENMFWYRQDPGLGLRLIYFSYDVKMKEKGDIPEGYSVSREKKERFSLILESASTNQTSMYLCASSLLAGVDEQFFGPGTRLTVL.

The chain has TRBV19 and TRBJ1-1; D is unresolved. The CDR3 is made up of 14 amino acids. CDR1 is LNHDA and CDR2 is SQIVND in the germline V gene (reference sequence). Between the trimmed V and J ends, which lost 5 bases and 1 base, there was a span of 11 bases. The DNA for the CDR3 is TGTGCCAGTAGTTTCGGACGGGAGAACACTGAAGCTTTCTTT. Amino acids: CASSFGRENTEAFF.

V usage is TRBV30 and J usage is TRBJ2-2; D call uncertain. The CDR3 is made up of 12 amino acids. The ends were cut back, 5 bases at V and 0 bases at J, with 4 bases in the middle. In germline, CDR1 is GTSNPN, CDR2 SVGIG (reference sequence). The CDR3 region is CAWVTNTGELFF. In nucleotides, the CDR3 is TGTGCCTGGGTAACGAACACCGGGGAGCTGTTTTTT.